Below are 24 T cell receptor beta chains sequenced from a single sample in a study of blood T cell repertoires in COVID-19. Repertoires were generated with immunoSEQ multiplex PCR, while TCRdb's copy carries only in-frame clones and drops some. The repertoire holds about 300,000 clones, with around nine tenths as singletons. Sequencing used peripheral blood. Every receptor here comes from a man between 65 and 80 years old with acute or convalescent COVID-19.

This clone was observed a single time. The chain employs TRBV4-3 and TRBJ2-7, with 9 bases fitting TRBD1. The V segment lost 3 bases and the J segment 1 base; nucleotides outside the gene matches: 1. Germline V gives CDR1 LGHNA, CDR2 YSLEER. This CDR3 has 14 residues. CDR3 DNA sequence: TGCGCCAGCAGCCAGGACAGGGGTTCCTACGAGCAGTACTTC. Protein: CASSQDRGSYEQYF.

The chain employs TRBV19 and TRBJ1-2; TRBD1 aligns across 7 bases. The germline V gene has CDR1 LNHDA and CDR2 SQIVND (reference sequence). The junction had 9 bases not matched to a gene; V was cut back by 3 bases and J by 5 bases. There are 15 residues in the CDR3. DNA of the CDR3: TGTGCCAGTAGTATTGCCCTAGGACAGGTATATGGCTACACCTTC. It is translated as CASSIALGQVYGYTF.

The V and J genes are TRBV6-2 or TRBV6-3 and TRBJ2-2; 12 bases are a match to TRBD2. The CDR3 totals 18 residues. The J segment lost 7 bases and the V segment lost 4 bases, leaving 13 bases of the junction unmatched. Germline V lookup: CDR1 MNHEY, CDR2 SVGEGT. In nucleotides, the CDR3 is TGTGCCAGCAGTTGGGTGACTAGCGGGAGATTTCGTAACGGGGAGCTGTTTTTT. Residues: CASSWVTSGRFRNGELFF.

As DNA, the CDR3 is TGTGCCAGTAGCCCTACCGGGTTGGTTCAGCCCCAGCATTTT. It is translated as CASSPTGLVQPQHF. The chain employs TRBV19 and TRBJ1-5; D gene uncertain. Germline V gene data show CDR1 as LNHDA and CDR2 as SQIVND (reference sequence). V was cut by 6 bases and J by 6 bases, with 15 bases left in between. The CDR3 loop spans 14 amino acids.

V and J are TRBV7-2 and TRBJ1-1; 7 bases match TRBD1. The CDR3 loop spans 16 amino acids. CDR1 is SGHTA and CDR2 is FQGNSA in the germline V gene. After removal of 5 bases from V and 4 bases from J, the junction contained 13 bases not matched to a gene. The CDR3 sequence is CASSQSPDRAGTEAFF. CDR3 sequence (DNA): TGTGCCAGCAGCCAAAGCCCCGACAGGGCGGGCACTGAAGCTTTCTTT.

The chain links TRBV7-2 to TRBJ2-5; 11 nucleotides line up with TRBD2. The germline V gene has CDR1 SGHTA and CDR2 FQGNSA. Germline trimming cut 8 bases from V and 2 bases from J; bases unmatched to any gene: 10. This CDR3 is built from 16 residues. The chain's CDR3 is CASCLGVAGGQETQYF. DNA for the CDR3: TGTGCCAGCTGCCTGGGGGTAGCGGGGGGGCAAGAGACCCAGTACTTC.

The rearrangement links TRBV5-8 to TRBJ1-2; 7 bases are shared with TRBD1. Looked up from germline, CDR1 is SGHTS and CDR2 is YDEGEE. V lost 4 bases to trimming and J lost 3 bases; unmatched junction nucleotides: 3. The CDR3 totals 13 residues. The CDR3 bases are TGTGCCAGCAGCAGACAGGGTTACTATGGCTACACCTTC. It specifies CASSRQGYYGYTF.

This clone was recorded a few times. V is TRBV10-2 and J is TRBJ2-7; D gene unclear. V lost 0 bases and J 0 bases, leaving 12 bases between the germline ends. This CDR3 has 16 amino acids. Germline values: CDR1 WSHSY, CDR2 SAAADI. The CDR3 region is CASSESFWADSYEQYF. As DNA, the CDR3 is TGCGCCAGCAGTGAGTCTTTTTGGGCAGACTCCTACGAGCAGTACTTC.

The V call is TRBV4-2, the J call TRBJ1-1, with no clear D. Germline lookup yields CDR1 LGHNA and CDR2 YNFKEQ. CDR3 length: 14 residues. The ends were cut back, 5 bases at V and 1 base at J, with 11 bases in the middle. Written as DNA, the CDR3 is TGTGCCAGCAGCTTCACGACACCGAACACTGAAGCTTTCTTT. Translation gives CASSFTTPNTEAFF.

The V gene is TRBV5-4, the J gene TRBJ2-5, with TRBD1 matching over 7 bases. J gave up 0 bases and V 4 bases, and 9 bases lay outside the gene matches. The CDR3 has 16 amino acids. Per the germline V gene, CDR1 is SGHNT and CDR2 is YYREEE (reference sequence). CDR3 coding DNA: TGTGCCAGCAGCCCCGTAGGACAGGCGTACCAAGAGACCCAGTACTTC. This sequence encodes CASSPVGQAYQETQYF.

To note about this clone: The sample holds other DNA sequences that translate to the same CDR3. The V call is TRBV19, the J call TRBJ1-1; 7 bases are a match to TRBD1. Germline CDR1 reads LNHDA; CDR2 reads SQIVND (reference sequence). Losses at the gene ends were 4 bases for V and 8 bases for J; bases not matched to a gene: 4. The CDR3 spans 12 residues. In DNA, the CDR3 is TGTGCCAGTAGTACCAGGGGGACCGAAGCTTTCTTT. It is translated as CASSTRGTEAFF.

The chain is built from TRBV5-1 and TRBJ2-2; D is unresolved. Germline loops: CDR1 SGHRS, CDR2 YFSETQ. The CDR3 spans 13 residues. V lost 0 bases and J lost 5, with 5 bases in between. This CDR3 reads CASSLVPTGELFF. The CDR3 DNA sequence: TGCGCCAGCAGCTTGGTCCCGACCGGGGAGCTGTTTTTT.

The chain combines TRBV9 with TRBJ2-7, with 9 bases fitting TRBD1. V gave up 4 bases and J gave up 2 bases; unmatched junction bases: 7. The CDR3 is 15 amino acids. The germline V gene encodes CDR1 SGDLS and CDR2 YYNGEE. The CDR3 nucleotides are TGTGCCAGCAGCCCTGGGGACAGGGTTACCTACGAGCAGTACTTC. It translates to CASSPGDRVTYEQYF. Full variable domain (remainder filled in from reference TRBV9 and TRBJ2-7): DSGVTQTPKHLITATGQRVTLRCSPRSGDLSVYWYQQSLDQGLQFLIQYYNGEERAKGNILERFSAQQFPDLHSELNLSSLELGDSALYFCASSPGDRVTYEQYFGPGTRLTVT.

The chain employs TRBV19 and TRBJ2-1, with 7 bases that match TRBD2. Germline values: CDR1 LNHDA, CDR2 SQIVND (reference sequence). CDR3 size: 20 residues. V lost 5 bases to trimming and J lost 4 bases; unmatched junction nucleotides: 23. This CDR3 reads CASSPYPPSGSRVRYNEQFF. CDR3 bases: TGTGCCAGTAGTCCGTACCCCCCTAGCGGAAGCAGGGTACGATACAATGAGCAGTTCTTC.

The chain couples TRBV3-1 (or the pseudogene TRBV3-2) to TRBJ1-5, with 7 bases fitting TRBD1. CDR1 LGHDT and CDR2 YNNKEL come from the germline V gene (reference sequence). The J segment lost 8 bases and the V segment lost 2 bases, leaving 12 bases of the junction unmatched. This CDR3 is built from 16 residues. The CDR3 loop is CASSQSDRVIREPQHF. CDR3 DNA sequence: TGTGCCAGCAGCCAAAGCGACAGGGTGATAAGGGAGCCCCAGCATTTT.

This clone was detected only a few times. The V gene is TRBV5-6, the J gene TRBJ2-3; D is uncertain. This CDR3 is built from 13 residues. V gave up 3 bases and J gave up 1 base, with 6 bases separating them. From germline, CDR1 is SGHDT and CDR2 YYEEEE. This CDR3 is CASSSLRTDTQYF. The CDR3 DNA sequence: TGTGCCAGCAGCTCCCTCCGCACAGATACGCAGTATTTT.

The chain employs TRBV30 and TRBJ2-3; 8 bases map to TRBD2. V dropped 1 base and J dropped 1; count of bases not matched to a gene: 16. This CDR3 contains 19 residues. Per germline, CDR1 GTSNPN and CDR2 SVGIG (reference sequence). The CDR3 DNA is TGTGCCTGGAGTGCCCGAGGAATAGCGGGGCACTCAGGCACAGATACGCAGTATTTT. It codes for CAWSARGIAGHSGTDTQYF.

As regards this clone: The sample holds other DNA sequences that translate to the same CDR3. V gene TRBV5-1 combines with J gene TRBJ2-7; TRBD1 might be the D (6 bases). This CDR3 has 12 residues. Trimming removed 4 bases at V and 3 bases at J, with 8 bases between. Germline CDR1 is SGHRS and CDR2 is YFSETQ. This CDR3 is CASSTQGYEQYF. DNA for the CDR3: TGCGCCAGCAGCACACAGGGCTACGAGCAGTACTTC.

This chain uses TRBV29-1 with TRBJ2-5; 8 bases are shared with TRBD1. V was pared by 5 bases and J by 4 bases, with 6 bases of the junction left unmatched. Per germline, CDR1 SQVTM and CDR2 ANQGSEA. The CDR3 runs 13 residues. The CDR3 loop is CSVYETGAETQYF. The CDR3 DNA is TGCAGCGTTTATGAGACAGGGGCAGAGACCCAGTACTTC.

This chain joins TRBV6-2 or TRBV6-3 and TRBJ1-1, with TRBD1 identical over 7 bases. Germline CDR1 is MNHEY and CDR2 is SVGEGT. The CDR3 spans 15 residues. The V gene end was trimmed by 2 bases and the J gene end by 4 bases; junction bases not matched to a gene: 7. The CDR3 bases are TGTGCCAGCAGTTACCTAGGACAGGAGGCCACTGAAGCTTTCTTT. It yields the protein CASSYLGQEATEAFF.

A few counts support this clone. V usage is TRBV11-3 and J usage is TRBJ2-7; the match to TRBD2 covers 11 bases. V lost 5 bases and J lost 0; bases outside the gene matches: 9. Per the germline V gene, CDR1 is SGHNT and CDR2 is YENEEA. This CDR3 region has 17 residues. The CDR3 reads CASSGTSGLDFSYEQYF. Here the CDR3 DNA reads TGTGCCAGCAGCGGGACTAGCGGACTCGACTTCTCCTACGAGCAGTACTTC.

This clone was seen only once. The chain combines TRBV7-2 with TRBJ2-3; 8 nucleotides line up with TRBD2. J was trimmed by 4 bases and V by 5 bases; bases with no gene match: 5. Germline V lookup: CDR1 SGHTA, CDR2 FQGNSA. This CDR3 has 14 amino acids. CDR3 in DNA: TGTGCCAGCAGCACTACTAGCGGACCAGATACGCAGTATTTT. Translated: CASSTTSGPDTQYF. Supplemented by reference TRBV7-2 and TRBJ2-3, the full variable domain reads GAGVSQSPSNKVTEKGKDVELRCDPISGHTALYWYRQSLGQGLEFLIYFQGNSAPDKSGLPSDRFSAERTGGSVSTLTIQRTQQEDSAVYLCASSTTSGPDTQYFGPGTRLTVL.

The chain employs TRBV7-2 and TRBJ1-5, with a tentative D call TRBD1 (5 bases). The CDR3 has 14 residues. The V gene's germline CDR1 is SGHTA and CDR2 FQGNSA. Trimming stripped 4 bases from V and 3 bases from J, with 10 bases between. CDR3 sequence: CASSSRGDNQPQHF. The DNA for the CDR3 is TGTGCCAGCAGCTCCCGGGGGGACAATCAGCCCCAGCATTTT. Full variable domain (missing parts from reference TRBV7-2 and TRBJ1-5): GAGVSQSPSNKVTEKGKDVELRCDPISGHTALYWYRQSLGQGLEFLIYFQGNSAPDKSGLPSDRFSAERTGGSVSTLTIQRTQQEDSAVYLCASSSRGDNQPQHFGDGTRLSIL.

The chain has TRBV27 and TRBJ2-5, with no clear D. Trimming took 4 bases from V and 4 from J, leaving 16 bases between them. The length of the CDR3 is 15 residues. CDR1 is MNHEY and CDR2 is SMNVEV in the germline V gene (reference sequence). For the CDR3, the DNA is TGTGCCAGCAGTTCTTCAGTGGTACCGGGAGAGACCCAGTACTTC. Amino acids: CASSSSVVPGETQYF.